The entry that follows covers one T cell receptor (beta chain) sequence. Its antigen is still unknown. The source of the sample is a study of T cell responses to AZD1222 COVID-19 vaccine. Points from the study as a whole: There were vaccine-associated CD4 TCRs across spike, dominant at 160-218 and 743-854.

Deletions cut 8 bases from V and 1 base from J, with 18 bases between. The V gene's germline CDR1 is MNHEY and CDR2 SVGAGI. The CDR3 totals 15 residues. Repertoires were generated with immunoSEQ multiplex PCR, while TCRdb's copy carries only in-frame clones and drops some. Here the sample spans 150,000 to 190,000 clones, around nine tenths being singletons. The TCR comes from an adult who had recovered from COVID-19. The chain recombines TRBV6-5 with TRBJ2-7; tentative D call: TRBD1 (7 bases). This specimen consisted of peripheral blood, obtained after recovery from COVID-19. The CDR3 DNA reads as TGTGCCAGCCTTGCCTGGGGGGACAGTTCCTACGAGCAGTACTTC. It is translated as CASLAWGDSSYEQYF.